Detailed here is one T cell receptor beta chain. No antigen is known for it. The CDR3 consists of 13 residues. With 1 base removed from V and 5 bases from J, the gap between germline ends came to 6 bases. Germline CDR1 is SGHTA and CDR2 is FQGNSA. This specimen comes from a study of radiotherapy plus CTLA-4 blockade in lung cancer. Study overall: Disease control was present in 30% to 35% of patients, and objective responses in approximately 18%. Study conclusions and caveats: Blood TCR clones of tumor origin expanded after radiotherapy plus ipilimumab.

TCRdb keeps only in-frame clones here, not all; method: immunoSEQ multiplex PCR. The sample lists 100,000 to 150,000 clones; just under 90% were seen once. Focal radiation with ipilimumab CTLA-4 blockade was given to patients with chemo-refractory metastatic non-small-cell lung cancer. This specimen was peripheral blood, taken from a patient treated with radiotherapy plus ipilimumab. This TCR was recovered from a human donor with non-small cell lung cancer that progressed on radiotherapy plus ipilimumab. V is TRBV7-2 and J is TRBJ2-1; D is undetermined. For the CDR3, the DNA is TGTGCCAGCAGCTTAGGGCAAGACAATGAGCAGTTCTTC. Protein sequence: CASSLGQDNEQFF.